The present entry profiles one T cell receptor (beta chain) with its context. Taking its sample share into account, this clonotype is medium-sized (0.01 to 0.1%). This clone's antigen is unknown. Per-base qualities were not stored, and no clone one base away is much larger. The data were taken from a study of spatial heterogeneity in lung cancer (dated by TCRdb to the late 2010s). For context, the study as a whole: Beta-chain transcripts were consistently detected in greater numbers than alpha-chain transcripts, which likely reflects a higher abundance of beta-chain transcripts. Both alpha and beta chains were TCR-sequenced in samples taken at surgery, namely 220 tumor regions, around 64 matched nontumor lung samples and around 53 PBMC samples. In the raw uncorrected reads, each unique combination of TCR and UMI appeared more than ten times on average. The study linked features of the TCR repertoire to counts of nonsynonymous mutations, which were determined by whole-exome sequencing of tumor tissue. A strong correlation was found between TCR transcript counts in tumor regions and a T cell transcriptional module score from matched bulk RNA-seq. The study quantitatively compared TCR alpha and beta repertoires across multiple tumor regions, matched nontumor lung and blood in non-small cell lung cancer. What the authors observed across the whole study: TCR-seq coverage of tumor T cells was estimated at only roughly 7.7% for alpha chains and around 14% for beta chains. Counts of ubiquitous and regional expanded TCRs were found to correlate with counts of ubiquitous and regional nonsynonymous mutations, respectively. Additional single-cell paired TCR alpha and beta sequencing was considered necessary to confirm, at a functional level, the hypothesis that regional TCRs recognize regional mutations. The tumor nonsynonymous mutation count correlated with the number of expanded intratumoral alpha and beta TCRs.

From the cysteine up to the phenylalanine, the CDR3 has a length of 12 residues. Here the CDR3 DNA is all that survives: 36 bases in frame from base 1. From V the trimming removes 5 bases and from J it removes 10 bases, while the gene matches leave 5 bases of the junction unaccounted for. CDR1 and CDR2 are read off the germline V gene as SGHAT and FQNNGV. What the time point label conveys for this sample: sample taken at primary tumor resection. Samples were obtained from approximately 72 patients with early-stage, untreated non-small cell lung cancer from the lung TRACERx cohort. TCR sequencing used whole RNA extracted from tumor and nontumor lung tissue, or from cryopreserved PBMC samples, without cell sorting. Patients were selected for TCR sequencing only if sufficient RNA was available from at least two tumor regions. Before selection, tumor and adjacent nontumor lung specimens were reviewed by a lung pathologist.

Library generation was performed with 5' RACE. These reads were obtained on a NextSeq 500. In the TCR library protocol, a unique molecular identifier was attached to each TCR cDNA molecule so that PCR and sequencing errors could be corrected. The paper's data handling went like this. TCR identification, UMI-based error correction and CDR3 extraction were all carried out with Decombinator tools. Expanded TCRs were defined as those above a frequency of 2 per 1,000, corresponding to the top 1% of the tumor frequency distribution. Expanded tumor TCRs statistically deemed absent (corrected P<0.05) from at least one tumor region were classed as regional, and all other expanded tumor TCRs were classed as ubiquitous. Renyi diversity was calculated using the R vegan package after each repertoire was subsampled 100 times to 5,000 TCRs. CDR3 similarity networks were built from amino acid triplet string-kernel similarity, connecting CDR3s with pairwise similarity above 0.82. TCRdb cleaned the public reads at Q25 with fastp, built clones with MiXCR and kept in-frame beta chains. Merged by CDR3 protein, the rows form single entries marked with the most common genes and DNA. What appears here as the V and J calls and clone size reflects TCRdb's work, not the paper's. For this sample the table gives approximately 8,000 distinct CDR3 sequences, of which about 8% were detected only once. Of the sample, about 4% falls within the top ten clones.

Sequencing used lung tumor tissue, obtained at surgery. This TCR derives from a male donor with early-stage non-small cell lung cancer. The rearrangement joined TRBV11-2 to TRBJ2-1; 7 nucleotides in the junction match TRBD2. The nucleotides are TGTGCCAGCAGCCTAGCGGAGGAGGAGCAGTTCTTC. It is translated as CASSLAEEEQFF.